The rows below give T cell receptor beta chains drawn from one sample of a study of beta chain features in type 1 diabetes. The assay was immunoSEQ multiplex PCR, and TCRdb's table has in-frame clones only and misses some. The sample shows over 500,000 clones, roughly a sixth of them seen only once. The sequencing input was naive CD4+ T cells from blood. The receptors derive from a man in his late teens or twenties in good health. The CDR3 runs from the conserved cysteine through the conserved F or W. Each record gives: CDR3 DNA, CDR3 protein, J gene, V gene, clone size, CDR3 length, D gene. D genes are given only for firm matches. Some rows mark clone size as missing; the rest say once, few, many or name a class of expanded clone.

DNA: TGTGCCAGCAGCTTAAACAGGAGAGGAAACACCGGGGAGCTGTTTTTT
CDR3: CASSLNRRGNTGELFF
J: TRBJ2-2
V: TRBV11-3
size: few
length: 16
D: -

DNA: TGTGCCAGCAGCCCCCCCCGCGGAGAGAACACTGAAGCTTTCTTT
CDR3: CASSPPRGENTEAFF
J: TRBJ1-1
V: TRBV5-4
size: few
length: 15
D: -

DNA: TGCGCCAGCAGCCAAGATGACAGGAACACCGGGGAGCTGTTTTTT
CDR3: CASSQDDRNTGELFF
J: TRBJ2-2
V: TRBV4-3
size: -
length: 15
D: -

DNA: TGTGCCAGTAGTCGTTCGGACCTCAACTATGGCTACACCTTC
CDR3: CASSRSDLNYGYTF
J: TRBJ1-2
V: TRBV19
size: few
length: 14
D: -

DNA: TGTGCCAGCAGCGGGACAGGGATAGTTTTACGGTTT
CDR3: CASSGTGIVLRF
J: TRBJ1-3
V: TRBV2
size: few
length: 12
D: TRBD1

DNA: TGTGCCAGCAGCCTCTCTGGTACCTACGAGCAGTACTTC
CDR3: CASSLSGTYEQYF
J: TRBJ2-7
V: TRBV9
size: few
length: 13
D: -

DNA: TGCGCCAGCAGCTTGGGCTCAGTGAGAACCGGGGAGCTGTTTTTT
CDR3: CASSLGSVRTGELFF
J: TRBJ2-2
V: TRBV5-1
size: -
length: 15
D: -

DNA: TGTGCCAGCAGCTTTCCCCAGGGGTACTCCTCCTACGAGCAGTACTTC
CDR3: CASSFPQGYSSYEQYF
J: TRBJ2-7
V: TRBV28
size: -
length: 16
D: -

DNA: TGTGCCAGCAGCGTATTCGGGACAGGGTTGGCCGGGGAGCTGTTTTTT
CDR3: CASSVFGTGLAGELFF
J: TRBJ2-2
V: TRBV7-2
size: few
length: 16
D: TRBD1

DNA: TGCGCCAGCAGCCAAGGAAGGGACAGGTATAACAATGAGCAGTTCTTC
CDR3: CASSQGRDRYNNEQFF
J: TRBJ2-1
V: TRBV4-1
size: -
length: 16
D: TRBD1

DNA: TGTGCCAGCAGCCCGTATAGGGTACAGGGAGGTTACGAGCAGTACTTC
CDR3: CASSPYRVQGGYEQYF
J: TRBJ2-7
V: TRBV7-8
size: few
length: 16
D: -

DNA: TGTGCCAGCAGTGCACAGGGGGGCCAAGCTAACTATGGCTACACCTTC
CDR3: CASSAQGGQANYGYTF
J: TRBJ1-2
V: TRBV2
size: -
length: 16
D: TRBD1

DNA: TGTGCCAGCAGTGAATACCGCGGTTACAATGAGCAGTTCTTC
CDR3: CASSEYRGYNEQFF
J: TRBJ2-1
V: TRBV25-1
size: few
length: 14
D: -

DNA: TGTGCCAGCACACCTACTGGGGAGACCCAGTACTTC
CDR3: CASTPTGETQYF
J: TRBJ2-5
V: TRBV10-3
size: -
length: 12
D: -

DNA: TGCGCCAGCAGCTTGGCCGTGACAGGGAATGCTGAAGCTTTCTTT
CDR3: CASSLAVTGNAEAFF
J: TRBJ1-1
V: TRBV5-1
size: few
length: 15
D: TRBD1

DNA: TGCGCCAGCAGCTTGGGACAGGGTAGCTACGAGCAGTACTTC
CDR3: CASSLGQGSYEQYF
J: TRBJ2-7
V: TRBV5-1
size: few
length: 14
D: TRBD1

DNA: TGTGCCAGCAGTTATCAGAACCAGGGGTCTGGAAACACCATATATTTT
CDR3: CASSYQNQGSGNTIYF
J: TRBJ1-3
V: TRBV6-5
size: -
length: 16
D: -

DNA: TGTGCCAGCAGCCCAAGGGACAGTTCGGTAGAGACCCAGTACTTC
CDR3: CASSPRDSSVETQYF
J: TRBJ2-5
V: TRBV7-2
size: few
length: 15
D: TRBD1

DNA: TGTGCCAGCAGCCCCCGCAGGCTGAACACCGGGGAGCTGTTTTTT
CDR3: CASSPRRLNTGELFF
J: TRBJ2-2
V: TRBV9
size: -
length: 15
D: -

DNA: TGTGCCAGCAGTGGAGGGACTAGCGGGGAAGAGACCCAGTACTTC
CDR3: CASSGGTSGEETQYF
J: TRBJ2-5
V: TRBV10-3
size: -
length: 15
D: TRBD2

DNA: TGTGCCAGCAGACCTAGACAGACTAGCCGCTATGGCTACACCTTC
CDR3: CASRPRQTSRYGYTF
J: TRBJ1-2
V: TRBV6-5
size: few
length: 15
D: -

DNA: TGTGCCAGCAGCTTCCTCCAGGAGCGGGTGTGGTACGAGCAGTACTTC
CDR3: CASSFLQERVWYEQYF
J: TRBJ2-7
V: TRBV11-2
size: -
length: 16
D: -

DNA: TGCGCCAGCAGCTTGATGCCAGGATCTGGAAACACCATATATTTT
CDR3: CASSLMPGSGNTIYF
J: TRBJ1-3
V: TRBV5-1
size: -
length: 15
D: -

DNA: TGTGCCAGCAGTTTACTAGCGGGAGGCTCCTACGAGCAGTACTTC
CDR3: CASSLLAGGSYEQYF
J: TRBJ2-7
V: TRBV6-5
size: few
length: 15
D: TRBD2

DNA: TGTGCCAGCAGCCGGGACAGGGTGACTGAAGCTTTCTTT
CDR3: CASSRDRVTEAFF
J: TRBJ1-1
V: TRBV7-9
size: -
length: 13
D: TRBD1

DNA: TGTGCCAGCAGCTTAGATCAGGGCACCGAGCAGTACTTC
CDR3: CASSLDQGTEQYF
J: TRBJ2-7
V: TRBV11-3
size: -
length: 13
D: -

DNA: TGTGCCAGCAGTGAAGGACGGCGGGACACCGGGGAGCTGTTTTTT
CDR3: CASSEGRRDTGELFF
J: TRBJ2-2
V: TRBV2
size: few
length: 15
D: -

DNA: TGTGCTAGTGGGAGACAGGATAACTATGGCTACACCTTC
CDR3: CASGRQDNYGYTF
J: TRBJ1-2
V: TRBV12-5
size: few
length: 13
D: -

DNA: TGTGCCAGCAGCTTGAAGAGCGGGGGATGGTATGAAAAACTGTTTTTT
CDR3: CASSLKSGGWYEKLFF
J: TRBJ1-4
V: TRBV5-6
size: -
length: 16
D: -

DNA: TGCGCCAGCAGCTTGAGAGGGGAATCCTACAATGAGCAGTTCTTC
CDR3: CASSLRGESYNEQFF
J: TRBJ2-1
V: TRBV5-1
size: -
length: 15
D: -

DNA: TGCAGCGTTGAAACCCCCCAGAGAGGGCTCCACGAGCAGTACTTC
CDR3: CSVETPQRGLHEQYF
J: TRBJ2-7
V: TRBV29-1
size: few
length: 15
D: -

DNA: TGCGCCAGCAGCCTCATTATGGCAGATACGCAGTATTTT
CDR3: CASSLIMADTQYF
J: TRBJ2-3
V: TRBV4-3
size: many
length: 13
D: -

DNA: TGTGCCAGCCGTCTGGACTTTCAAGAGACCCAGTACTTC
CDR3: CASRLDFQETQYF
J: TRBJ2-5
V: TRBV7-2
size: few
length: 13
D: -

DNA: TGTGCCAGTCGACCCGGGACAGGGGACTACGAGCAGTACTTC
CDR3: CASRPGTGDYEQYF
J: TRBJ2-7
V: TRBV28
size: once
length: 14
D: TRBD1

DNA: TGCGCCAGCAGCCAAGAGGAGGCCAGGGCGGGCTATGGCTACACCTTC
CDR3: CASSQEEARAGYGYTF
J: TRBJ1-2
V: TRBV4-3
size: -
length: 16
D: -

DNA: TGTGCCAGCAGCTCCCTAGCGGGGGGGGACAATGAGCAGTTCTTC
CDR3: CASSSLAGGDNEQFF
J: TRBJ2-1
V: TRBV7-8
size: -
length: 15
D: TRBD2

DNA: TGCGCCAGCAGTCCCGGGACAGGAGAGACCCAGTACTTC
CDR3: CASSPGTGETQYF
J: TRBJ2-5
V: TRBV4-3
size: -
length: 13
D: TRBD1

DNA: TGTGCCAGCAGTGATTCGTCCCGGGACAGGGAACGGCCAGATACGCAGTATTTT
CDR3: CASSDSSRDRERPDTQYF
J: TRBJ2-3
V: TRBV25-1
size: few
length: 18
D: TRBD1

DNA: TGTGCCAGCAGCCGCGGACACTCGATTAACTATGGCTACACCTTC
CDR3: CASSRGHSINYGYTF
J: TRBJ1-2
V: TRBV13
size: -
length: 15
D: -

DNA: TGTGCCAGCAGCCCGGGGACAGGGAACTACGAGCAGTACTTC
CDR3: CASSPGTGNYEQYF
J: TRBJ2-7
V: TRBV5-6
size: few
length: 14
D: TRBD1

DNA: TGTGCCAGCAGCTTTGGACCGGAGGGAGAGACCCAGTACTTC
CDR3: CASSFGPEGETQYF
J: TRBJ2-5
V: TRBV9
size: few
length: 14
D: -

DNA: TGTGCCAGCAGTTCACACACAGGGGGCTCGAACTATGGCTACACCTTC
CDR3: CASSSHTGGSNYGYTF
J: TRBJ1-2
V: TRBV28
size: few
length: 16
D: TRBD1

DNA: TGTGCCAGCAGCCAAGATCAAGTTTCCTACGAGCAGTACTTC
CDR3: CASSQDQVSYEQYF
J: TRBJ2-7
V: TRBV4-2
size: few
length: 14
D: -

DNA: TGTGCCAGCAGCTCCCGGGATCGCGGGGTAATACGCACCGGGGAGCTGTTTTTT
CDR3: CASSSRDRGVIRTGELFF
J: TRBJ2-2
V: TRBV5-7
size: few
length: 18
D: -